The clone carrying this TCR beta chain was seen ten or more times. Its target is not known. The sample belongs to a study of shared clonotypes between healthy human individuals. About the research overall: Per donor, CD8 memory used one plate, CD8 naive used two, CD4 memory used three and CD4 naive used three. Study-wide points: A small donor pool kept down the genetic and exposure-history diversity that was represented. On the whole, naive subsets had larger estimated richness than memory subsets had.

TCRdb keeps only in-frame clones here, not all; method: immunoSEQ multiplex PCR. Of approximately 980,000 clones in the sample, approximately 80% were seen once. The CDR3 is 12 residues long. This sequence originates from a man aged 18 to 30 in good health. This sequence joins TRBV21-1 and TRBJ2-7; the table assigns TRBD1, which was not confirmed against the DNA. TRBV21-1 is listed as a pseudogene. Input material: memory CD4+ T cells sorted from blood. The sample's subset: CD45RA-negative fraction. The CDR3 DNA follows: TGTGCCAGCTATAACAGGGATGCCGAGCAGTACTTC. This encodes CASYNRDAEQYF.